In this sample, the clone carrying this T cell receptor beta chain turned up a few times. Its antigen is unidentified. These data are taken from a study of blood T cells in healthy people across ages. Findings of the study overall: Long-lived donors carried more naive CD4+ cells and greater diversity than aged donors.

Staff drew roughly 10 milliliters of peripheral blood from each donor. Per sample, extraction of total RNA gave at least 5 micrograms in every case. The use of a sample-barcoded 5' primer and a J-beta primer mix characterized a second PCR of roughly 6 to 12 cycles. Every individual sample yielded 2.5 million or more paired-end reads (each containing CDR3). One entry per CDR3 protein, called by TCRdb with MiXCR from the 5' RACE reads. The repertoire has some 900,000 distinct CDR3 sequences, roughly 43% of them found once; the top ten carry around 15%. The CDR3 has 14 amino acids. With 3 bases removed from V and 5 bases from J, the gap between germline ends came to 15 bases. CDR1 and CDR2 from the germline V gene are DFQATT and SNEGSKA (reference sequence).

The V call is TRBV20-1, the J call TRBJ2-3; D might be TRBD1 or TRBD2, each matching 6 bases. Input material: blood. This TCR came from a man aged 25-40 years in good health. CDR3 in amino acids: CSASAPGAQDTQYF. The CDR3 DNA sequence: TGCAGTGCTAGTGCGCCGGGGGCACAAGATACGCAGTATTTT.